This T cell receptor (beta chain) was sequenced in a study of blood T cells in healthy people across ages (dated by TCRdb to the mid-2010s). Study-wide context: In model experiments, template switching captured roughly one uniquely barcoded TCR beta cDNA molecule for every two T cells. Age-related changes in TCR beta repertoire diversity were measured in the study by deep sequencing normalized with unique cDNA molecular identifiers. Donors were grouped into four age groups: young (average approximately 15 years), middle-aged (39), aged (over 55) and long-lived (about 89). To avoid experimental bias, donors of different ages were spread randomly across the sequencing lanes. The study analyzed two additional independent replicas of 1 million unique cDNA reads from the same blood draw for two donors, one aged 18 to 30 and one aged 80 or older. Findings and caveats that apply to the study as a whole: Since profiling was done on bulk unsorted PBMCs, naive and antigen-experienced compartments could not be conclusively compared. Compared with the aged group, the long-lived group had more naive CD4+ T cells, fewer expanded clones and increased TCR diversity, a pattern suggesting age selection. Observed TCR beta diversity per million T cells fell roughly linearly with age, and a significant reduction was already apparent by age roughly 40. Because the CMV infection status of the donors was unknown, age-related changes in expanded clonotypes may potentially have been confounded. Estimates of total diversity based on one million sequenced T cells were considered lower bounds and underestimates. There was a strong correlation between observed TCR beta diversity and the percentage of naive T cells measured by flow cytometry.

Library creation used 5' RACE. The run used an Illumina HiSeq 2500. A second PCR of roughly 6 to 11 cycles was performed with a sample-barcoded 5' primer and a J-beta primer mix. Each TCR beta cDNA molecule received a unique molecular identifier from a template-switch 5' adaptor carrying 12 random nucleotides. At least 3 million CDR3-containing paired-end reads were obtained from each sample. First-strand cDNA was synthesized from all RNA with the Mint cDNA synthesis kit, primed by a TRBC-specific oligonucleotide. Following uracil-DNA glycosylase treatment, all cDNA underwent a first 18-cycle PCR with the universal primers M1SS and BC2_uni_R. Processing in the source paper ran as follows. For normalization, 1 million high-quality reads, each with a distinct molecular identifier, were randomly selected from each sample. Instead of being binned into consensus sequences, reads that shared molecular identifiers were thrown out. MiTCR, with a Q25 quality threshold and the strictest error-elimination algorithm, was used for CDR3 identification, clonotype clustering and error correction. Lower-bound total TCR beta diversity was estimated with a nonparametric unseen species model using Euler transformation. The public reads were run again by TCRdb, first through fastp at Q25 and then through MiXCR, and only productive beta chains were kept. Rows are unified per CDR3 protein, each entry keeping the most common DNA and genes. The V and J calls here are based on TCRdb, not the publication. Within this sample are 1.5 million to 2 million distinct CDR3 sequences, with about 50% of them counted one time only. The ten largest clones capture roughly 2% of the sample.

This clonotype was observed a handful of times. Its antigen remains undetermined. Base qualities are not provided; no much larger clone lies one nucleotide away. V is reduced by 1 base and J by 1 base, leaving a spacing of 7 bases between them. CDR1 and CDR2 (LGHNA, YNFKEQ) derive from the germline V gene. The CDR3 sequence holds 14 residues, the cysteine and phenylalanine included. Only the CDR3 part of the read is kept: 42 bases, read in frame from the first base. The donors were roughly 40 Caucasian individuals from Russia, aged roughly 6 to 100 years, who were systemically healthy. Roughly 9 milliliters of peripheral blood were drawn from each donor into EDTA-treated Vacutainer tubes. Ficoll-Paque density-gradient centrifugation was used to isolate PBMCs, with at least 7 million obtained per sample. Total RNA was extracted from PBMCs with Trizol reagent, with at least 5 micrograms obtained per sample. Naive CD45RAhigh/CD27high T cell percentages were measured by flow cytometry on a PBMC aliquot from every donor.

The sequencing input was blood. The sequence was collected from a woman between 40 and 50 years old in good health. The rearrangement combines TRBV4-2 with TRBJ1-1; the D segment cannot be called with confidence. The nucleotide sequence is TGTGCCAGCAGCCAAGCTGGAGGGAACACTGAAGCTTTCTTT. It codes for CASSQAGGNTEAFF.